The 7 T cell receptor beta chains presented below share a single source sample, sequenced in a study of shared clonotypes between healthy human individuals. TCRdb's table, derived via immunoSEQ multiplex PCR, lists solely in-frame clones and lacks some. The sample lists 2 million to 2.5 million clones; under 95% were seen once. CD45RO negativity and positive selection for CCR7 defined naive CD8 cells, a population that excluded terminally differentiated effector memory CD45RA+ cells. Sequencing input: naive CD8+ T cells from PBMCs. The receptors derive from a young man in good health. Some clones in this sample may be carry-over from other donors' samples.

The V gene is TRBV6-1, the J gene TRBJ2-1; 9 nucleotides align to TRBD2. This CDR3 is built from 15 residues. V lost 0 bases and J lost 6; bases outside the gene matches: 3. CDR1 MNHNS and CDR2 SASEGT come from the germline V gene. The CDR3 DNA is TGTGCCAGCAGTGAAGCGGGACTAGCCCCCAATGAGCAGTTCTTC. This gives the protein CASSEAGLAPNEQFF.

The V gene is TRBV7-2, the J gene TRBJ2-7, with D perhaps matching TRBD2 (5 bases). This CDR3 spans 14 amino acids. The V gene's germline CDR1 is SGHTA and CDR2 FQGNSA. With 3 bases removed from V and 10 bases from J, the gap between germline ends came to 19 bases. Written as DNA, the CDR3 is TGTGCCAGCAGCTTTGAGGGTGTCGGAGGAGCTCAGTACTTC. Translating gives CASSFEGVGGAQYF.

In regard to this clone: Within the sample, other DNA sequences also encode this same CDR3. V gene TRBV9 combines with J gene TRBJ2-7; perhaps TRBD2 as D (6 bases). The CDR3 is 14 amino acids. Trimming removed 4 bases at V and 0 bases at J, with 11 bases between. Germline CDR1 is SGDLS and CDR2 is YYNGEE. The CDR3 DNA reads TGTGCCAGCAGCCCCGGGACTTCCTCCTACGAGCAGTACTTC. Translation: CASSPGTSSYEQYF. The full variable domain, in which reference TRBV9 and TRBJ2-7 provide the parts outside the CDR3, is DSGVTQTPKHLITATGQRVTLRCSPRSGDLSVYWYQQSLDQGLQFLIQYYNGEERAKGNILERFSAQQFPDLHSELNLSSLELGDSALYFCASSPGTSSYEQYFGPGTRLTVT.

The V call is TRBV7-9, the J call TRBJ2-1; D uncertain. Germline loops: CDR1 SEHNR, CDR2 FQNEAQ (reference sequence). This CDR3 contains 16 residues. Trimming removed 4 bases from V and 0 bases from J, with 13 bases in between. CDR3 amino acids: CASSSPGAASYNEQFF. In DNA form, the CDR3 reads TGTGCCAGCAGCTCTCCTGGCGCGGCCTCCTACAATGAGCAGTTCTTC.

The gene calls are TRBV7-9 and TRBJ1-5, with TRBD1 matching over 7 bases. Trimming at V came to 4 bases and at J to 8 bases, leaving 5 bases not matched to a gene. This CDR3 spans 13 amino acids. Germline CDR1 is SEHNR and CDR2 is FQNEAQ (reference sequence). The CDR3 DNA sequence: TGTGCCAGCAGCTCGACAGGGACGGAGCCCCAGCATTTT. Translation: CASSSTGTEPQHF.

The chain joins TRBV5-1 to TRBJ1-2; a possible D gene is TRBD1 (5 bases). Germline loops: CDR1 SGHRS, CDR2 YFSETQ. The V gene lost 0 bases and the J gene lost 4 bases, with 10 bases spanning the gap. The CDR3 length is 14 residues. The CDR3 here is CASSLEGQGYGYTF. CDR3 DNA: TGCGCCAGCAGCTTGGAGGGTCAGGGCTATGGCTACACCTTC.

V is TRBV6-6 and J is TRBJ2-1; D tentatively fits TRBD1 or TRBD2 (6 bases each). The germline V and J ends were trimmed by 8 bases and 7 bases, with 12 bases remaining between them. Germline V lookup: CDR1 MNHNY, CDR2 SVGAGI (reference sequence). The length of the CDR3 is 12 residues. The CDR3, as DNA: TGTGCCAGCCAGTGGGGGGCGAATGAGCAGTTCTTC. This codes for CASQWGANEQFF.